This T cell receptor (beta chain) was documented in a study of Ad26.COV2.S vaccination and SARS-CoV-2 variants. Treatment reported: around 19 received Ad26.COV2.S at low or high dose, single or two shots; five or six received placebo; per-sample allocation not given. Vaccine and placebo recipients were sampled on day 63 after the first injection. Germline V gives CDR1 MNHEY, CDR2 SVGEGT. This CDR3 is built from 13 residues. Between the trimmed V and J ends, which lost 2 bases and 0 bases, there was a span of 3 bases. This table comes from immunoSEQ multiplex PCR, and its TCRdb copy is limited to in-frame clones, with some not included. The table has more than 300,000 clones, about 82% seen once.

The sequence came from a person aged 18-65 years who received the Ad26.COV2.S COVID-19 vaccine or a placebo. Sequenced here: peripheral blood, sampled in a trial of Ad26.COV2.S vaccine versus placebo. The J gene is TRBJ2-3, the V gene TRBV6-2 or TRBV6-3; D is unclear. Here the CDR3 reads CASSYDSTDTQYF. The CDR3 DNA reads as TGTGCCAGCAGTTACGACAGCACAGATACGCAGTATTTT.